Shown below are 3 T cell receptor beta chains from a single sample sequenced in a study of T cell responses to AZD1222 COVID-19 vaccine. Using immunoSEQ multiplex PCR, the repertoire was profiled, and TCRdb retains in-frame clones only, with some absent. The table lists some 87,000 clones, roughly nine tenths of them singletons. The source material was peripheral blood, sampled on day 0 of AZD1222 vaccination. Receptors originate from an adult in good health.

The J gene is TRBJ1-5, the V gene TRBV19, with TRBD1 as a possible D gene (6 bases). Germline values: CDR1 LNHDA, CDR2 SQIVND (reference sequence). The CDR3 length is 15 residues. V gave up 4 bases and J gave up 4 bases, with 14 bases separating them. The CDR3 sequence is CASSTTGSGNQPQHF. The CDR3 DNA follows: TGTGCCAGTAGTACGACAGGTTCGGGTAATCAGCCCCAGCATTTT.

The rearrangement joins TRBV11-3 to TRBJ2-3, with D perhaps being TRBD1 or TRBD2 (6 bases each). Germline assignment: CDR1 SGHNT and CDR2 YENEEA. V lost 1 base to trimming and J lost 3 bases, with 8 bases between them. The CDR3 length is 14 residues. The CDR3 sequence: CASSLGRGTDTQYF. The CDR3, as DNA: TGTGCCAGCAGCTTAGGGAGGGGGACAGATACGCAGTATTTT.

The rearrangement joins TRBV28 to TRBJ1-1, with 9 bases aligning to TRBD1. CDR1 MDHEN and CDR2 SYDVKM come from the germline V gene. The trim removed 6 bases at V and 1 base at J, leaving 3 bases unmatched. The CDR3 has 14 amino acids. The CDR3 sequence: CASRATGGNTEAFF. CDR3 in DNA: TGTGCCAGCAGAGCGACAGGGGGGAACACTGAAGCTTTCTTT. The complete variable domain, with remaining parts taken from reference TRBV28 and TRBJ1-1, reads DVKVTQSSRYLVKRTGEKVFLECVQDMDHENMFWYRQDPGLGLRLIYFSYDVKMKEKGDIPEGYSVSREKKERFSLILESASTNQTSMYLCASRATGGNTEAFFGQGTRLTVV.